A selection of T cell receptor beta chains follows, all from one sample in a study of cytomegalovirus exposure and HLA in healthy donors. Clones were read by immunoSEQ multiplex PCR, and TCRdb kept only the in-frame ones, dropping some. The data hold about 100,000 clones, with 75% to 90% observed a single time. The sample was PBMCs. The receptors were sampled from a man aged 25-40 years in good health and CMV-seronegative. Each CDR3 is given with its conserved first and last residue. The D gene is left open where the match is weak. Clone sizes are given selectively: once, few, many, or a class where the clone is expanded.

clone size	D gene	J gene	V gene	CDR3 protein	CDR3 DNA
few	-	TRBJ1-1	TRBV6-1	CASRGRGNTEAFF	TGTGCCAGCAGGGGGCGGGGGAACACTGAAGCTTTCTTT
few	-	TRBJ2-2	TRBV5-1	CASHRVGSGELFF	TGCGCCAGCCACAGAGTTGGTTCCGGGGAGCTGTTTTTT
-	-	TRBJ2-4	TRBV7-9	CASSLTNGLLAKNIQYF	TGTGCCAGCAGCTTAACTAACGGACTACTAGCCAAAAACATTCAGTACTTC
-	-	TRBJ2-1	TRBV28	CASRRTKYNEQFF	TGTGCCAGCAGAAGGACAAAGTACAATGAGCAGTTCTTC
-	TRBD1	TRBJ1-5	TRBV19	CASSISGAGGFRQPQHF	TGTGCCAGTAGTATATCAGGCGCAGGGGGTTTTCGTCAGCCCCAGCATTTT
-	-	TRBJ2-1	TRBV9	CASSAFGQIENEQFF	TGTGCCAGCAGCGCCTTCGGACAGATAGAGAATGAGCAGTTCTTC
-	-	TRBJ1-2	TRBV27	CASSLKPEHYGYTF	TGTGCCAGCAGTTTAAAACCAGAACACTATGGCTACACCTTC
once	-	TRBJ1-5	TRBV5-8	CASSLERGSQPQHF	TGTGCCAGCAGCTTGGAACGGGGTAGCCAGCCCCAGCATTTT
-	-	TRBJ1-3	TRBV5-1	CASSFRGTRADTIYF	TGCGCCAGCAGCTTTAGGGGGACGCGTGCGGACACCATATATTTT
-	TRBD2	TRBJ2-7	TRBV7-8	CASSLRDSTSGATYREYF	TGTGCCAGCAGCTTACGCGACTCGACTAGCGGGGCCACCTATCGGGAGTACTTC
-	TRBD1	TRBJ1-1	TRBV11-2	CASSLGGTGPNTEAFF	TGTGCCAGCAGCTTAGGGGGGACAGGACCCAACACTGAAGCTTTCTTT
-	TRBD2	TRBJ2-7	TRBV30	CAWRRGGSSYEQYF	TGTGCCTGGAGACGGGGGGGGAGCTCCTACGAGCAGTACTTC
-	-	TRBJ2-5	TRBV7-9	CASRPPPHRSGSQETQYF	TGTGCCAGCAGGCCCCCTCCGCATCGGTCGGGGAGTCAAGAGACCCAGTACTTC
-	-	TRBJ1-1	TRBV30	CAWSVMVGGAAAFF	TGTGCCTGGAGTGTTATGGTGGGGGGGGCGGCAGCTTTCTTT
-	TRBD2	TRBJ2-7	TRBV29-1	CSVESFTSGRSEQYF	TGCAGCGTTGAATCTTTTACTAGCGGGAGATCCGAGCAGTACTTC